The entry that follows covers one TCR beta chain sequence. The sample originates from a study of shared clonotypes between healthy human individuals. Background on the study: CD4 naive and memory got three plates each, CD8 naive two, CD8 memory one.

CD45RO-negative CD8 cells positively selected for CCR7 made up the naive population, which excluded terminally differentiated effector memory CD45RA+ cells. Donors comprised healthy HIV-negative adults lacking recent acute infections or vaccinations. Germline V gene lookup returns CDR1 SGHTS and CDR2 YDEGEE. Trimming shortened V by 1 base and J by 5 bases, and 10 bases separated the two germline ends. There are 14 residues in the CDR3. Profiled with immunoSEQ multiplex PCR; TCRdb holds only in-frame clones, not every one. Here the sample spans about 2.2 million clones, just over 90% being singletons.

The chain has TRBV5-8 and TRBJ1-5; the D gene is possibly TRBD1 (6 bases). Sequencing input: naive CD8+ T cells from PBMCs. The sequence derives from a man aged 18 to 30 in good health. Some clones in this sample may be carry-over from other donors' samples. The CDR3 DNA sequence: TGTGCCAGCAGCTTGAAGACAGGATATCAGCCCCAGCATTTT. It is translated as CASSLKTGYQPQHF.